This T cell receptor (beta chain) was sequenced during a study of early T cells in non-severe SARS-CoV-2 infection. This CDR3 has 15 amino acids. With 10 bases clipped from V and 2 bases from J, the junction kept 8 bases outside the gene matches. Germline assignment: CDR1 ENHRY and CDR2 SYGVKD. Individual cDNA molecules were tagged with unique molecular identifiers, the study reported. Via MiXCR, TCRdb re-called the 5' RACE reads, giving one row per CDR3 protein. Here the sample spans 60,000 to 65,000 distinct CDR3 sequences, approximately 8.8% being singletons. In this sample, this clonotype turned up a few times.

The TCR comes from an adult who was a healthcare worker with PCR-confirmed SARS-CoV-2 infection or an uninfected control (not recorded which). Here the sequenced sample was whole blood, taken at baseline. V usage is TRBV10-3 and J usage is TRBJ2-7, with 13 bases that match TRBD2. CDR3 sequence: CATGTSGVVTYEQYF. The CDR3 nucleotides are TGTGCCACCGGGACTAGCGGGGTGGTAACCTACGAGCAGTACTTC.